A single T cell receptor beta chain is shown here with its context. Only one count was recorded for this clone. Its antigen is currently not known. Base qualities are not recorded, but no much larger clone differs from it by a single base. The sample is drawn from a study of shared clonotypes between healthy human individuals (dated by TCRdb to 2018 to 2021). Notes on the research overall: The cohort comprised a couple of women and a few men aged 18 to 49 years. Different laboratories and diverse techniques were used to prepare libraries and sequence TCR repertoires, to increase sequencing depth and limit assay-specific biases. Blood TCR repertoires of roughly five healthy adults were deeply sequenced to estimate repertoire size and the extent of clonotype sharing between individuals. For each donor, three plates each were used for CD4 naive and CD4 memory, two plates were used for CD8 naive, and one plate was used for CD8 memory. Per donor, leukapheresis produced somewhere between about 0.8 and 9.5 billion PBMCs.

What the authors observed across the whole study: Sampling was restricted to blood, and TCR repertoires in tissues likely differ from the TCR repertoires found in blood. Even with the large sequencing depth, rarefaction of the sorted-subset datasets indicated that sequencing was incomplete. Sharing across four donors was observed for roughly 5% of naive CD4, 3.5% of naive CD8, 2% to 2.5% of memory CD4, and over 0.3% of memory CD8 clonotypes. The small number of donors limited the genetic and exposure-history diversity represented. Based on pairwise subsampling, the degree of clonotype sharing among donors was expected to be affected by sequencing depth. Clonotypes shared by all four sorted-subset donors showed higher generation probabilities than non-shared clonotypes. Estimated clonotype richness was generally larger for naive than for memory subsets.

Using the deep immunoSEQ assay, TCR CDR3 regions were amplified from genomic DNA by multiplex PCR. Genomic DNA extracted from each cell subset was distributed evenly over all wells of several immunoSEQ 96-well plates, and each plate served as one replicate. For sorted subsets, approximately 200 ng of genomic DNA, equivalent to 30,000 or so T cell genomes, went into each replicate PCR. Purified libraries were quantified with a Qubit 3.0 fluorometer, sized on a Bioanalyzer 2100, and re-quantified with the KAPA Library Quantification kit. Every immunoSEQ 96-well plate was sequenced on a separate single-read 150-cycle Illumina NextSeq 550 flow cell. The original pipeline was this. Because only junctional sequences without quality scores were contained in the immunoSEQ output, filtering matching that applied to full-length reads could not be performed. Sequences were annotated with PyIR, a Python wrapper for IgBLAST v1.9, using IMGT germline references to assign V/J genes and CDR3. Reads with weak V/J assignments (E-value above 1e-6), missing CDR3, stop codons, out-of-frame junctions, or ambiguous translated residues were removed. A V3J clonotype was defined by an identical inferred V gene, J gene, and CDR3 amino acid sequence. Percentage overlap between repertoires was calculated by dividing the number of shared unique clonotypes by the size of the smaller repertoire. Three approaches were used to assess repertoire richness: RTK rarefaction, the Chao1 estimator, and Recon v2.1 estimates of unobserved clonotypes. Generation probabilities for all TCRbeta clonotypes obtained by the gDNA method from a handful of donors were computed using OLGA. Held by TCRdb, this immuneACCESS table contains in-frame sequences only and omits some clones. Under half of the omission traces to an unresolved V gene where checked; the cause of the rest is unknown. That table supplies the V and J calls and clone size; D and trimming were determined from the DNA. Present in this sample are hundreds of thousands of clones, approximately 95% of which were seen just once. Together, the top ten hold 0.11% of the sample.

From its cysteine to its phenylalanine, the CDR3 spans 16 amino acids. The sequence is cut down to CDR3 DNA, 48 bases in frame from base 1. Trimmed from V: 0 bases; trimmed from J: 3 bases; junction bases lacking a gene match: 2. As encoded in the germline V gene, CDR1 is MGHRA while CDR2 is YSYEKL. CD8 naive samples were CD45RO-negative cells positively selected for CCR7, giving a CD45RA+CCR7+ population that excluded TemRA cells. Donors were healthy HIV-negative adults with no recently reported acute infections or vaccinations. Every donor was a Caucasian adult residing in Nashville, Tennessee, USA. Blood was collected by leukapheresis, and PBMCs were isolated by Ficoll-Histopaque density gradient centrifugation and then cryopreserved in liquid nitrogen vapor phase. Analytical flow cytometry was used to check the purity and quantity of each magnetically sorted T cell population. Each sorted fraction had its genomic DNA isolated and then quantified by UV absorbance on a Nanodrop 2000c.

This TCR was sampled from a woman aged 25 to 39 in good health. The receptor chain draws on TRBV4-1 and TRBJ2-7, with TRBD2 identical over 13 junction bases. Source material: naive CD8+ T cells sorted from blood. The sample's cell subset or site, from its label and the paper: CD45RA+CCR7+. In nucleotides, the sequence is TGCGCCAGCAGCCAAGACCGGACTAGCGGGAGCTACGAGCAGTACTTC. This yields the protein CASSQDRTSGSYEQYF.